The 10 T cell receptor beta chains reported below all come from one sample, sequenced in a study of shared clonotypes between healthy human individuals. The repertoire was sequenced with immunoSEQ multiplex PCR; TCRdb's copy has only in-frame clones and lacks some. This table has 1.4 million to 1.5 million clones, roughly 96% appearing once. Sequencing was performed on naive CD4+ T cells sorted from blood. Subset noted: CD45RA+ positively selected. These receptors were collected from a man between 25 and 39 years old in good health.

This clone has a single count. The J gene is TRBJ2-5, the V gene TRBV11-2; D not resolved. Germline V lookup: CDR1 SGHAT, CDR2 FQNNGV. The CDR3 runs to 15 residues. V gave up 8 bases and J gave up 1 base, with 17 bases separating them. The CDR3 bases are TGTGCCAGCCGAGAGAGGCCGGCCCCCCAAGAGACCCAGTACTTC. It codes for CASRERPAPQETQYF.

V usage is TRBV11-3 and J usage is TRBJ1-1; D is undetermined. Germline CDR1 is SGHNT and CDR2 is YENEEA. The CDR3 is 13 amino acids. Trimming cost V 5 bases and J 1 base, with 8 bases left between them. The CDR3 loop reads CASSRRWNTEAFF. In DNA, the CDR3 is TGTGCCAGCAGCCGCCGTTGGAACACTGAAGCTTTCTTT.

The rearrangement uses TRBV7-6 and TRBJ2-2; maybe TRBD2 (5 bases). Germline-derived CDR1 and CDR2 are SGHVS and FNYEAQ. Deletions cut 2 bases from V and 8 bases from J, with 9 bases between. This CDR3 is 13 amino acids long. The CDR3 coding sequence is TGTGCCAGCAGCTTACGGGGATTGGGGGAGCTGTTTTTT. It encodes CASSLRGLGELFF.

The V gene is TRBV15, the J gene TRBJ2-7; D is perhaps TRBD2 (6 bases). Germline V lookup: CDR1 LNHNV, CDR2 YYDKDF (reference sequence). The CDR3 loop spans 14 amino acids. The V end lost 3 bases, the J end lost 3 bases, and 12 bases lay between the germline ends. The CDR3 coding sequence is TGTGCCACCAGCAGGGCCGGGAGCTACTACGAGCAGTACTTC. It specifies CATSRAGSYYEQYF. Together with reference TRBV15 and TRBJ2-7, the CDR3 gives the full variable domain: DAMVIQNPRYQVTQFGKPVTLSCSQTLNHNVMYWYQQKSSQAPKLLFHYYDKDFNNEADTPDNFQSRRPNTSFCFLDIRSPGLGDTAMYLCATSRAGSYYEQYFGPGTRLTVT.

The chain employs TRBV27 and TRBJ2-1; D uncertain. The CDR3 runs 15 residues. CDR1 is MNHEY, CDR2 SMNVEV, per germline (reference sequence). V dropped 5 bases and J dropped 3 bases, with 14 bases sitting between them. The CDR3 coding sequence is TGTGCCAGCAGTACTTCAGAGAGACTCTACAATGAGCAGTTCTTC. As protein: CASSTSERLYNEQFF.

The chain combines TRBV10-1 with TRBJ2-5; the match to TRBD1 covers 10 bases. The germline gives CDR1 WNHNN, CDR2 SYGVQD (reference sequence). V shed 5 bases, J shed 3 bases, and the junction held 3 bases outside the gene matches. This CDR3 has 14 residues. The CDR3 DNA reads as TGCGCCAGCAGTCCCGGGACAGGGGAAGAGACCCAGTACTTC. It translates to CASSPGTGEETQYF.

The chain uses TRBV29-1 and TRBJ2-2; D call uncertain. The CDR3 covers 13 residues. Deletions cut 7 bases from V and 1 base from J, with 10 bases between. From germline, CDR1 is SQVTM and CDR2 ANQGSEA. CDR3 amino acids: CSAVILNTGELFF. The CDR3 DNA reads as TGCAGCGCGGTGATATTGAACACCGGGGAGCTGTTTTTT.

DNA of the CDR3: TGTGCCAGCAGTTACTCATTTAAATTTCCCTATGGCTACACCTTC. The encoded protein is CASSYSFKFPYGYTF. This chain uses TRBV6-6 with TRBJ1-2; D is unclear. V was clipped by 0 bases and J by 4 bases, with 12 bases between them. The CDR3 is 15 amino acids. Germline V gene data show CDR1 as MNHNY and CDR2 as SVGAGI (reference sequence).

The chain employs TRBV11-3 and TRBJ2-3; D unresolved. V was clipped by 5 bases and J by 6 bases, with 15 bases between them. CDR3 length equals 14 residues. The germline gives CDR1 SGHNT, CDR2 YENEEA. CDR3: CASSQKDGADTQYF. The CDR3 nucleotides are TGTGCCAGCAGCCAAAAGGACGGTGCCGATACGCAGTATTTT.

V gene TRBV27 combines with J gene TRBJ2-7, with D perhaps matching TRBD1 (6 bases). V was shortened by 6 bases and J by 2 bases, with 14 bases between the two germline ends. The V gene's germline CDR1 is MNHEY and CDR2 SMNVEV (reference sequence). The CDR3 sequence is 14 residues long. For the CDR3, the DNA is TGTGCCAGCAGACCACAGGGAATGCCCTACGAGCAGTACTTC. This sequence encodes CASRPQGMPYEQYF.